The sequence of this T cell receptor beta chain was determined in a study of blood T cell repertoires in COVID-19. The Seattle patients, enrolled during active infection, were followed longitudinally. Assay: immunoSEQ multiplex PCR; the TCRdb copy retains only in-frame clones and omits some. The sample has under 85,000 clones, approximately 80% seen once. V shed 0 bases, J shed 8 bases, and the junction held 13 bases outside the gene matches. Germline V gene sequence: CDR1 SGHDN, CDR2 FVKESK. This CDR3 is 19 amino acids long. Sequencing input: peripheral blood. The sequence was collected from a man aged 45 to 65 with COVID-19, enrolled during active disease. The rearrangement uses TRBV14 and TRBJ2-1, with 13 bases matching TRBD2. For the CDR3, the DNA is TGTGCCAGCAGCCAAGAAGCCACCGGGACTAGCGGGGATCGGCATGAGCAGTTCTTC. Protein product: CASSQEATGTSGDRHEQFF.